This T cell receptor (beta chain) was sequenced during a study of metastatic and nonmetastatic thyroid tumors. In the study overall: Blood and tumor or nodule tissue repertoires from malignant and benign thyroid patients were compared. Notes on the study in general: Reported TCR beta diversity, measured in blood and tumor, was significantly higher for malignant thyroid tumors than for benign nodules.

Original methodology: Researchers built a distant-metastasis classifier for papillary thyroid cancer that drew on CDR3 differences across clinicopathological groups. Using MiXCR, TCRdb reanalyzed the PCR reads. These V and J calls derive from TCRdb rather than the authors' analysis. Of 15,000 to 20,000 clones listed, about 33% are singletons. Concerning this clone: As yet, its antigen is unknown. A much larger clone differs by one base, so this may be a read error. The sample holds other DNA sequences that translate to the same CDR3.

This CDR3 comprises 16 residues. Germline CDR1 and CDR2: SGHDT and YYEEEE. Trimming cost V 4 bases and J 9 bases, with 25 bases left between them. Treatment of any kind had been given to no patient before thyroid surgery. This receptor was identified in a male donor with papillary thyroid cancer or a benign thyroid nodule (not recorded which). Some clones in this sample may be carry-over from other donors' samples. Sequencing was done on a sample of tumor tissue. The chain recombines TRBV5-6 with TRBJ2-5, with D tentatively TRBD2 (6 bases). The CDR3 DNA reads TGTGCCAGCAGCCCCCTCCTCGCGGGCCAAGGGGAGGCCCAGTACTTC. Its translation: CASSPLLAGQGEAQYF.